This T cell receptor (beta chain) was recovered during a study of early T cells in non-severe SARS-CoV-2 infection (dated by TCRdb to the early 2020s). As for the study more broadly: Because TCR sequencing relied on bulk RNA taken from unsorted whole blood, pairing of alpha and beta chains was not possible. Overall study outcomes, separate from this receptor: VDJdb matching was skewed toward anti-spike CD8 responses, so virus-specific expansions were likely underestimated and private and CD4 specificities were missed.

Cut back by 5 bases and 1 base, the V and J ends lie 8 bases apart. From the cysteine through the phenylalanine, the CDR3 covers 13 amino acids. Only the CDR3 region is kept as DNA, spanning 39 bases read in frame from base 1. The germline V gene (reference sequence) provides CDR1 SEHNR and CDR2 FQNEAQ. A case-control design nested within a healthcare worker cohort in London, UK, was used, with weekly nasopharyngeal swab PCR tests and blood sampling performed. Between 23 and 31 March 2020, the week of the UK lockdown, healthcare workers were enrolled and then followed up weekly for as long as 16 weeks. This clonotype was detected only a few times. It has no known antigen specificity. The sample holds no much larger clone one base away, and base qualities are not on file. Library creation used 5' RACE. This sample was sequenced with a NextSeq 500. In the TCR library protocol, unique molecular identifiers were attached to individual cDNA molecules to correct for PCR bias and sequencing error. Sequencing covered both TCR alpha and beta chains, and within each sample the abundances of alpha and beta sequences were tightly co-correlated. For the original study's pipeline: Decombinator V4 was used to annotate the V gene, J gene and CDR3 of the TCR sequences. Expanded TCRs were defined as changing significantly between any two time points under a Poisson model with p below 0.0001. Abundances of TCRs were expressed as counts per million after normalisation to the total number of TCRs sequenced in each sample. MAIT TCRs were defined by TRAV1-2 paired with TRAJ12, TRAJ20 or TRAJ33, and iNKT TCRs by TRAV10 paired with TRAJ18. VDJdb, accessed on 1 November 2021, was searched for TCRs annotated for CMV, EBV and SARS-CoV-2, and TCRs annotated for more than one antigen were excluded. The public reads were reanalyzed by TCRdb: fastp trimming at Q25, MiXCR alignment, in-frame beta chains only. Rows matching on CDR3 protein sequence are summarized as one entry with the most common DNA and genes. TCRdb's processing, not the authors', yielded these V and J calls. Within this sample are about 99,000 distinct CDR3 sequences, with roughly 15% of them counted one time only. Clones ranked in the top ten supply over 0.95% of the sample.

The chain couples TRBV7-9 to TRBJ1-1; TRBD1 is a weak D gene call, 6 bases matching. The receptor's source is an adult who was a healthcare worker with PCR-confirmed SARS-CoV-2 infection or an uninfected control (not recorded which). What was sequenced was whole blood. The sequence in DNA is TGTGCCAGCAGCCGACAGGAGAACACTGAAGCTTTCTTT. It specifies CASSRQENTEAFF.